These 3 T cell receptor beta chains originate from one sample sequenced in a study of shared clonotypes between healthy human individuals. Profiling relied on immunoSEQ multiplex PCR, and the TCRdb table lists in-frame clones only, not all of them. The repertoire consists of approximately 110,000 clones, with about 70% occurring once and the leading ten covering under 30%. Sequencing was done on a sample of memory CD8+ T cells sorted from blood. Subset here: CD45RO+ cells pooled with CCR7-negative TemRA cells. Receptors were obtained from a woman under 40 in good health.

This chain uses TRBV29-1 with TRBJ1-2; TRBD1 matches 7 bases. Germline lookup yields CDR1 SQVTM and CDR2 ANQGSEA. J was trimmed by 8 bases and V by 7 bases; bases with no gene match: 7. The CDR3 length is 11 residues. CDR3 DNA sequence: TGCAGCGCTGAGACAGGGAGGGGCTACACCTTC. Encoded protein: CSAETGRGYTF.

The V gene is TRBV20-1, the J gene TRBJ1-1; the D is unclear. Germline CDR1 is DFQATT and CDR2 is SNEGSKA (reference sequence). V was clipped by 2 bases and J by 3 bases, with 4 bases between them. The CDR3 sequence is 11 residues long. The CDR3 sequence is CSARKDTEAFF. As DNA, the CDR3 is TGCAGTGCTAGAAAGGACACTGAAGCTTTCTTT.

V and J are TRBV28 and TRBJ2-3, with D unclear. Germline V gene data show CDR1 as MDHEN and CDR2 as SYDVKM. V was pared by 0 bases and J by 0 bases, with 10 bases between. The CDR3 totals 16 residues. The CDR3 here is CASSLWTLPSTDTQYF. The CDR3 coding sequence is TGTGCCAGCAGTTTATGGACGCTTCCTAGCACAGATACGCAGTATTTT.